This paragraph reports one T cell receptor beta chain. The antigen is not known. These data come from a study of T cell responses to AZD1222 COVID-19 vaccine. Regarding the study as a whole: Unmutated variant regions are reportedly the target of nearly half of TCRs that are spike-specific.

V dropped 2 bases and J dropped 6; count of bases not matched to a gene: 15. The CDR3 contains 17 residues. Per germline, CDR1 SGHNT and CDR2 YENEEA. Some clones are missing from TCRdb's copy, which holds only in-frame ones; the method was immunoSEQ multiplex PCR. This table holds some 140,000 clones, approximately 90% found once. The sequencing here drew on peripheral blood, taken on day 0 of AZD1222 vaccination. The chain uses TRBV11-3 and TRBJ1-2; the match to TRBD1 covers 7 bases. This receptor was obtained from an adult in good health. CDR3 bases: TGTGCCAGCAGCTTACGACAGGGCCCCCACGGGTCCCATGGCTACACCTTC. Translation gives CASSLRQGPHGSHGYTF.